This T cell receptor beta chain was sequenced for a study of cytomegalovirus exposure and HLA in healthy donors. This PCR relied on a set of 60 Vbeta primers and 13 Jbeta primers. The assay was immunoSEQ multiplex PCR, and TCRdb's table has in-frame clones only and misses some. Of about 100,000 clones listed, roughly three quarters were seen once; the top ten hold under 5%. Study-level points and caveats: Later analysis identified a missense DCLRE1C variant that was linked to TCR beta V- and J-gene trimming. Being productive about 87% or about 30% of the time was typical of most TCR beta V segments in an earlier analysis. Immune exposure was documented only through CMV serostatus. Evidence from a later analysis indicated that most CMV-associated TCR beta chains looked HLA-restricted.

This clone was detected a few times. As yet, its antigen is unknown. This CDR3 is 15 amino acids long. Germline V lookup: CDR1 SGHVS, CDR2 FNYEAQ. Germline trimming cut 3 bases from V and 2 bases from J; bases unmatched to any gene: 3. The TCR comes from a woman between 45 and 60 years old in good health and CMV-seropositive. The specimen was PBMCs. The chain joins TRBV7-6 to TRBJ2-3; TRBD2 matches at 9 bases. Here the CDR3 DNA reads TGTGCCAGCAGCTTGACTAGCGGACTCACAGATACGCAGTATTTT. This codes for CASSLTSGLTDTQYF.